This T cell receptor beta chain was recovered during a study of blood T cell repertoires in COVID-19. Study background: Both acute and convalescent COVID-19 samples were obtained from the United States, Italy and Spain. Sample material is recorded as cDNA or gDNA derived from T cells, B-cell-depleted T cells, or PBMCs.

Methods used by the authors: Researchers report that nucleated cell counts were estimated from reference gene primer amplification. The table came from immunoSEQ multiplex PCR; TCRdb's copy has only in-frame clones and leaves some out. The V and J calls and clone size come from that table; D and trimming were worked out from the DNA. This table holds about 190,000 clones, around 80% found once. This CDR3 region has 18 residues. J was trimmed by 7 bases and V by 3 bases; bases with no gene match: 19. The V gene's germline CDR1 is MNHEY and CDR2 SMNVEV (reference sequence). J is TRBJ2-3 and V is TRBV27, with 7 bases lining up with TRBD1. Sequencing used peripheral blood. The sequence came from a man aged 30-40 years with active or convalescent COVID-19. The CDR3, as DNA: TGTGCCAGCAGTTTCTCAAGGCCTGGGACAGCCTCCGCTTATACGCAGTATTTT. It encodes CASSFSRPGTASAYTQYF.